This T cell receptor (beta chain) was identified during a study of control samples from healthy donors and cancer patients. Trimming pared 8 bases from V and 3 bases from J, leaving 16 bases between. This CDR3 region has 14 residues. Germline V CDR1 and CDR2: WNHNN, SYGVQD (reference sequence). Using immunoSEQ multiplex PCR, the repertoire was profiled, and TCRdb retains in-frame clones only, with some absent. The profile covers some 150,000 clones, with 90% to 95% appearing a single time and 5% to 6.5% taken by the ten largest. The TCR was taken from a man in his forties in good health. This sequence joins TRBV10-1 and TRBJ2-5, with D possibly being TRBD1 (6 bases). The sample consisted of blood. The CDR3 loop is CASSREAGEETQYF. As DNA, the CDR3 is TGCGCCAGCTCGCGAGAGGCAGGGGAAGAGACCCAGTACTTC.